This T cell receptor beta chain is from a study of T cell responses to AZD1222 COVID-19 vaccine. The assay was immunoSEQ multiplex PCR, and TCRdb's table has in-frame clones only and misses some. The table has some 150,000 clones, roughly 90% seen once; the top ten hold approximately 3.4%. From germline, CDR1 is SGHNT and CDR2 YYREEE (reference sequence). After removal of 4 bases from V and 7 bases from J, the junction contained 7 bases not matched to a gene. The CDR3 covers 16 residues. The gene calls are TRBV5-4 and TRBJ2-1, with TRBD2 matching over 14 bases. The TCR originated in an adult who received the AZD1222 COVID-19 vaccine. The specimen was peripheral blood, collected 28 days after the second AZD1222 dose. CDR3 amino acids: CASSHRLAGGRNEQFF. CDR3 DNA sequence: TGTGCCAGCAGCCATCGACTAGCGGGAGGGAGGAATGAGCAGTTCTTC.